What follows are 31 T cell receptor beta chains derived from one specimen sequenced in a study of cytomegalovirus exposure and HLA in healthy donors. Both 60 Vbeta primers and 13 Jbeta primers went into the PCR. Here immunoSEQ multiplex PCR was the method, and the copy in TCRdb shows in-frame clones only, minus some. The sample has some 220,000 clones, about 89% seen once. Sample: PBMCs. These receptors were obtained from a woman between 18 and 29 years old in good health and CMV-seronegative.

CDR3 in DNA: TGTGCCAGCTCACCACTCACAGGGGTGGCCTACGAGCAGTACTTC. Its protein is CASSPLTGVAYEQYF. This chain uses TRBV18 with TRBJ2-5; 7 bases align to TRBD1. Matching the DNA end better, TRBJ2-7 makes the J call doubtful. CDR1 KGHSH and CDR2 LQKENI come from the germline V gene. The CDR3 has 15 residues.

The V gene is TRBV4-1, the J gene TRBJ2-7, with TRBD1 as a possible D gene (6 bases). Germline lookup yields CDR1 MGHRA and CDR2 YSYEKL. This CDR3 is built from 14 residues. V dropped 3 bases and J dropped 3 bases, with 12 bases sitting between them. CDR3 protein: CASSQDSGGYEQYF. As DNA, the CDR3 is TGCGCCAGCAGCCAGGACAGCGGTGGCTACGAGCAGTACTTC.

The J gene is TRBJ1-5, the V gene TRBV6-5, with 8 bases aligning to TRBD1. V lost 6 bases to trimming and J lost 6 bases; unmatched junction nucleotides: 10. Germline assignment: CDR1 MNHEY and CDR2 SVGAGI. The CDR3 is made up of 15 amino acids. For the CDR3, the DNA is TGTGCCAGCAGCAGGACAGGGAAAGCTGGTCAGCCCCAGCATTTT. This translates into CASSRTGKAGQPQHF.

The V and J genes are TRBV4-3 and TRBJ2-7, with 8 bases aligning to TRBD1. The J segment lost 0 bases and the V segment lost 3 bases, leaving 4 bases of the junction unmatched. This CDR3 is 15 amino acids long. Germline loops: CDR1 LGHNA, CDR2 YSLEER. The CDR3 here is CASSHRTGSSYEQYF. The DNA for the CDR3 is TGCGCCAGCAGCCACAGGACAGGGAGCTCCTACGAGCAGTACTTC.

This sequence joins TRBV5-1 and TRBJ2-2; the match to TRBD2 covers 12 bases. The length of the CDR3 is 15 residues. J was trimmed by 5 bases and V by 4 bases; bases with no gene match: 3. In germline, CDR1 is SGHRS, CDR2 YFSETQ. The CDR3 here is CASSPGLAGTGELFF. CDR3 nucleotides: TGCGCCAGCAGCCCCGGACTAGCGGGAACCGGGGAGCTGTTTTTT.

J is TRBJ1-5 and V is TRBV6-6; 10 bases map to TRBD1. Germline lookup yields CDR1 MNHNY and CDR2 SVGAGI (reference sequence). This CDR3 is built from 13 residues. V gave up 8 bases and J gave up 6 bases; unmatched junction bases: 4. The CDR3 spells CASLGTGVQPQHF. CDR3 sequence (DNA): TGTGCCAGCCTCGGGACAGGGGTTCAGCCCCAGCATTTT.

The rearrangement joins TRBV10-1 to TRBJ2-3; D perhaps matches TRBD1 (6 bases). The V gene lost 6 bases and the J gene lost 0 bases, with 13 bases spanning the gap. In germline, CDR1 is WNHNN, CDR2 SYGVQD (reference sequence). This CDR3 region has 15 residues. The CDR3 bases are TGCGCCAGCAGCGCAGGGGTTTCTAGCACAGATACGCAGTATTTT. It specifies CASSAGVSSTDTQYF.

In its sample, this clone was seen once. The genes are TRBV7-9 and TRBJ2-3; maybe TRBD2 (6 bases). Germline V gene sequence: CDR1 SEHNR, CDR2 FQNEAQ (reference sequence). V was cut by 4 bases and J by 4 bases, with 18 bases left in between. CDR3 length: 16 amino acids. The CDR3 sequence is CASSYTGGTSPDTQYF. The CDR3 nucleotides read TGTGCCAGCAGCTACACCGGCGGGACGTCTCCAGATACGCAGTATTTT.

This chain connects TRBV27 to TRBJ1-1; a possible D gene is TRBD1 (6 bases). CDR1 is MNHEY and CDR2 is SMNVEV in the germline V gene (reference sequence). The CDR3 totals 14 residues. V was cut by 7 bases and J by 6 bases, with 18 bases left in between. CDR3 sequence: CASNTFPGGPEAFF. Here the CDR3 DNA reads TGTGCCAGCAACACCTTCCCGGGGGGCCCTGAAGCTTTCTTT.

This clone was seen only once. The chain uses TRBV11-2 and TRBJ2-1; D is perhaps TRBD1 (5 bases). V lost 0 bases and J lost 4, with 7 bases in between. This CDR3 comprises 14 residues. CDR1 and CDR2 from the germline V gene are SGHAT and FQNNGV. CDR3 sequence: CASSLEQGYNEQFF. CDR3 nucleotide sequence: TGTGCCAGCAGCTTAGAGCAGGGATACAATGAGCAGTTCTTC.

This clone appeared once. V and J are TRBV7-8 and TRBJ1-6; D is undetermined. The V gene's germline CDR1 is SGHVS and CDR2 FQNEAQ. The CDR3 spans 15 residues. Trimming removed 0 bases from V and 8 bases from J, with 11 bases in between. CDR3 nucleotides: TGTGCCAGCAGCTTAGCGCTCGGGTTCGATTCACCCCTCCACTTT. This gives the protein CASSLALGFDSPLHF.

The V and J genes are TRBV2 and TRBJ2-1; D may be TRBD2 (5 bases). CDR1 and CDR2 (germline): SNHLY, FYNNEI. Trimming cost V 5 bases and J 5 bases, with 10 bases left between them. The CDR3 length is 13 residues. The CDR3 loop is CASSSTTHNEQFF. CDR3 coding DNA: TGTGCCAGCAGTTCGACTACCCACAATGAGCAGTTCTTC.

J is TRBJ2-1 and V is TRBV29-1; 9 nucleotides match TRBD2. Germline lookup yields CDR1 SQVTM and CDR2 ANQGSEA. This CDR3 contains 11 residues. V shed 6 bases, J shed 12 bases, and the junction held 6 bases outside the gene matches. The DNA for the CDR3 is TGCAGCGTCCTAATTAGCGGGGGGCAGTTCTTC. This translates into CSVLISGGQFF.

The J gene is TRBJ2-5, the V gene TRBV6-6, with 7 bases lining up with TRBD1. Losses at the gene ends were 6 bases for V and 5 bases for J; bases not matched to a gene: 9. Germline assignment: CDR1 MNHNY and CDR2 SVGAGI (reference sequence). The CDR3 runs to 14 residues. CDR3 nucleotide sequence: TGTGCCAGCAGCTATACAGGGGAGAGGGAGACCCAGTACTTC. It codes for CASSYTGERETQYF.

The chain uses TRBV6-6 and TRBJ2-7; D gene ambiguous. Trimming shortened V by 8 bases and J by 0 bases, and 14 bases separated the two germline ends. In germline, CDR1 is MNHNY, CDR2 SVGAGI (reference sequence). CDR3 length: 14 amino acids. The CDR3 protein is CASGLSAVSYEQYF. CDR3 nucleotides: TGTGCCAGCGGCCTCTCGGCGGTCTCCTACGAGCAGTACTTC.

The chain combines TRBV5-4 with TRBJ1-2, with 8 bases matching TRBD1. The germline gives CDR1 SGHNT, CDR2 YYREEE (reference sequence). The trim removed 1 base at V and 8 bases at J, leaving 4 bases unmatched. This CDR3 region has 13 residues. CDR3: CASSLSTGGGYTF. In nucleotides, the CDR3 is TGTGCCAGCAGCTTGTCAACAGGGGGAGGCTACACCTTC.

V gene TRBV9 combines with J gene TRBJ1-4; D remains ambiguous. The CDR3 has 15 residues. Germline V gene sequence: CDR1 SGDLS, CDR2 YYNGEE. V lost 0 bases and J 3 bases, leaving 9 bases between the germline ends. CDR3 DNA: TGTGCCAGCAGCGTAGCTTGGGCTTCTAATGAAAAACTGTTTTTT. This encodes CASSVAWASNEKLFF.

The gene calls are TRBV6-5 and TRBJ2-1; D remains ambiguous. CDR1 and CDR2 from the germline V gene are MNHEY and SVGAGI. The CDR3 is 14 residues long. The V gene lost 6 bases and the J gene lost 6 bases, with 15 bases spanning the gap. CDR3 sequence: CASRPGPSLNEQFF. Written as DNA, the CDR3 is TGTGCCAGCAGGCCGGGTCCCTCCCTCAATGAGCAGTTCTTC.

This chain uses TRBV18 with TRBJ2-7, with 9 bases identical to TRBD1. After removal of 3 bases from V and 3 bases from J, the junction contained 3 bases not matched to a gene. Looked up from germline, CDR1 is KGHSH and CDR2 is LQKENI. The CDR3 is 14 residues long. The CDR3 sequence is CASSPGTGYYEQYF. The CDR3 bases are TGTGCCAGCTCACCCGGGACAGGGTACTACGAGCAGTACTTC.

The chain couples TRBV13 to TRBJ1-6, with D hard to call. From germline, CDR1 is PRHDT and CDR2 FYEKMQ (reference sequence). Trimming removed 4 bases from V and 0 bases from J, with 4 bases in between. The CDR3 loop spans 14 amino acids. DNA for the CDR3: TGTGCCAGCAGCTCGAGCTCCTATAATTCACCCCTCCACTTT. Protein product: CASSSSSYNSPLHF.

A single count supports this clone. The chain carries TRBV5-6 and TRBJ2-7; 7 bases line up with TRBD1. J gave up 4 bases and V 0 bases, and 7 bases lay outside the gene matches. Germline V gene lookup returns CDR1 SGHDT and CDR2 YYEEEE. This CDR3 contains 15 residues. CDR3 in DNA: TGTGCCAGCAGCTTGGAGACAGGGAAGTCTTACGAGCAGTACTTC. Amino acid sequence: CASSLETGKSYEQYF.

V and J are TRBV27 and TRBJ2-2, with 8 bases identical to TRBD2. CDR1 MNHEY and CDR2 SMNVEV come from the germline V gene (reference sequence). With V trimmed by 6 bases and J by 7 bases, 10 bases remained unmatched. The CDR3 loop spans 15 amino acids. CDR3 protein: CASRAKRETFGELFF. The CDR3 DNA sequence: TGTGCCAGCAGGGCTAAGCGGGAGACGTTCGGGGAGCTGTTTTTT.

The V and J genes are TRBV4-3 and TRBJ1-6; 7 positions match TRBD1. This CDR3 is built from 15 residues. Germline V gene sequence: CDR1 LGHNA, CDR2 YSLEER. The trim removed 1 base at V and 11 bases at J, leaving 8 bases unmatched. This chain's CDR3 is CASSQVVQGYTPLHF. The CDR3, as DNA: TGCGCCAGCAGCCAAGTCGTACAGGGGTACACACCCCTCCACTTT.

This chain links TRBV11-2 with TRBJ2-7; D is ambiguous. The CDR3 loop spans 13 amino acids. The V end was cut by 4 bases, the J end by 2 bases, with 9 bases between. CDR1 is SGHAT and CDR2 is FQNNGV in the germline V gene. This CDR3 is CASSSTQAYEQYF. The CDR3 DNA reads TGTGCCAGCAGCTCCACCCAGGCCTACGAGCAGTACTTC.

The J gene is TRBJ2-7, the V gene TRBV11-2; 7 bases align to TRBD2. The length of the CDR3 is 17 residues. With 5 bases clipped from V and 4 bases from J, the junction kept 17 bases outside the gene matches. Germline lookup yields CDR1 SGHAT and CDR2 FQNNGV. The CDR3 is CASSGFPREAPRYEQYF. CDR3 bases: TGTGCCAGCAGCGGTTTCCCTCGGGAGGCCCCCCGGTACGAGCAGTACTTC.

The table lists this clone with a few counts. The chain employs TRBV29-1 and TRBJ2-7; TRBD2 matches at 9 bases. CDR1 is SQVTM, CDR2 ANQGSEA, per germline. This CDR3 region has 13 residues. V gave up 7 bases and J gave up 5 bases; unmatched junction bases: 9. The CDR3 coding sequence is TGCAGCGGCGGACTAGCGTACACCCACGAGCAGTACTTC. Its protein is CSGGLAYTHEQYF.

V and J are TRBV7-9 and TRBJ2-1; 11 nucleotides match TRBD2. This CDR3 has 17 residues. After removal of 7 bases from V and 4 bases from J, the junction contained 12 bases not matched to a gene. The V gene's germline CDR1 is SEHNR and CDR2 FQNEAQ (reference sequence). The CDR3: CASNPFPASGRYNEQFF. For the CDR3, the DNA is TGTGCCAGCAACCCCTTCCCCGCTAGCGGGAGGTACAATGAGCAGTTCTTC.

The rearrangement uses TRBV18 and TRBJ2-3; D gene ambiguous. The CDR3 has 13 amino acids. The V end was cut by 6 bases, the J end by 6 bases, with 13 bases between. CDR1 and CDR2 from the germline V gene are KGHSH and LQKENI. CDR3 in amino acids: CASSPNTVDTQYF. CDR3 in DNA: TGTGCCAGCTCTCCTAATACGGTGGATACGCAGTATTTT.

This clone was seen only once. The rearrangement joins TRBV7-7 to TRBJ2-5, with 9 bases lining up with TRBD1. Germline lookup yields CDR1 SSHAT and CDR2 FNYEAQ (reference sequence). The CDR3 runs 15 residues. The V gene end was trimmed by 5 bases and the J gene end by 4 bases; junction bases not matched to a gene: 8. CDR3 sequence reads: CASSRRQGGRETQYF. As DNA, the CDR3 is TGTGCCAGCAGCCGGAGACAGGGGGGGAGAGAGACCCAGTACTTC.

This clone was detected only once. The V gene is TRBV21-1, the J gene TRBJ2-1; the table names TRBD2, a call not compared with the DNA. TRBV21-1 is shown as a pseudogene. This CDR3 has 16 residues. CDR3 nucleotides: TGTGCCAGCAGCAAAGGACTAGCTTATGAATACAATGAGCAGTTCTTC. It specifies CASSKGLAYEYNEQFF.

The chain has TRBV7-2 and TRBJ2-7, with D possibly being TRBD1 (5 bases). Germline loops: CDR1 SGHTA, CDR2 FQGNSA. There are 15 residues in the CDR3. Trimming stripped 5 bases from V and 2 bases from J, with 16 bases between. The CDR3 spells CASSPARVMAYEQYF. The CDR3, as DNA: TGTGCCAGCAGCCCAGCCAGGGTGATGGCCTACGAGCAGTACTTC.